The clone carrying this T cell receptor beta chain has just one count. Trimming removed 5 bases from V and 7 bases from J; junction bases left unmatched: 8. Germline V CDR1 and CDR2: SNHLY, FYNNEI. The CDR3 has 15 residues. The data are from a study of shared clonotypes between healthy human individuals. The naive CD8 population came from CD45RO-negative cells selected for CCR7, without terminally differentiated effector memory CD45RA+ cells. Generated by immunoSEQ multiplex PCR, the TCRdb table keeps only in-frame clones and is missing some. The data contain about 580,000 clones, roughly 98% of them singletons.

The material sequenced was naive CD8+ T cells sorted from blood. The source is a young man in good health. V is TRBV2 and J is TRBJ2-1; 10 bases match TRBD1. The CDR3 DNA reads as TGTGCCAGCAGTCTCGGGACAGGGGTACGGAATGAGCAGTTCTTC. It translates to CASSLGTGVRNEQFF. The whole variable domain, filled in from reference TRBV2 and TRBJ2-1, reads EPEVTQTPSHQVTQMGQEVILRCVPISNHLYFYWYRQILGQKVEFLVSFYNNEISEKSEIFDDQFSVERPDGSNFTLKIRSTKLEDSAMYFCASSLGTGVRNEQFFGPGTRLTVL.